This is a list of T cell receptor beta chains from one sample in a study of blood T cells in healthy people across ages. TCRdb analysed the 5' RACE reads with MiXCR anew, one entry per CDR3 protein. The sample contains 700,000 to 800,000 distinct CDR3 sequences, roughly 47% of which appear only once. Sequenced input: blood. The receptors were gathered from a woman aged 60 to 75 in good health. The conserved cysteine and the conserved F or W are not part of the CDR3 here.

V gene	J gene	CDR3 protein
TRBV29-1	TRBJ2-5	SVGRAHQETQY
TRBV5-6	TRBJ1-1	ASSLDQWNTEAF
TRBV11-3	TRBJ2-1	ASSTRTPYNEQF
TRBV29-1	TRBJ2-5	SVRSNSMGRETQY
TRBV19	TRBJ1-2	ASSISGTGSRGYT
TRBV20-1	TRBJ2-1	SARDEGVQF
TRBV4-2	TRBJ1-2	ASSQVTSDGYT
TRBV6-5	TRBJ2-7	ASRGTGKNEQY
TRBV27	TRBJ2-4	TSSKRHIEGAQY
TRBV7-8	TRBJ2-7	ASSLVEGAGEQY
TRBV27	NA	ASSHPGQGAIETQY
TRBV27	TRBJ2-7	ASSVFDSSYEQY
TRBV5-1	TRBJ2-3	ASSSGPTDTQY
TRBV28	TRBJ2-7	ASSLSTAYEQY
TRBV6-2/TRBV6-3	TRBJ2-1	ASSPHNEQF
TRBV9	TRBJ2-7	ASSARGSIDEQY
TRBV3-1	TRBJ2-7	ASSQDLGYEQY
TRBV12-3/TRBV12-4	TRBJ2-3	ASSLRDRGQDTQY
TRBV3-1	TRBJ2-5	TSSSGRSREQY
TRBV20-1	TRBJ2-5	SAGQDVPREQY
TRBV5-1	TRBJ2-5	ASSDNRGGRKTQY
TRBV12-3/TRBV12-4	TRBJ1-1	ASSSSDRNTEAF
TRBV12-3/TRBV12-4	NA	ASTLNPGRRAYNEQY
TRBV18	TRBJ1-1	ASFRDLNTEAF
TRBV6-2/TRBV6-3	TRBJ2-3	ASSYRAVLSGTQY
TRBV13	TRBJ2-3	ASSSWDGGGDTQY
TRBV20-1	TRBJ1-2	SAGGGANYGYT
TRBV11-3	TRBJ2-7	ASSPSALSYEQY
TRBV29-1	TRBJ2-1	SAPRGSSGSAYNEQF
TRBV6-2/TRBV6-3	TRBJ2-5	ASKLRPDETQY
TRBV24-1	TRBJ2-1	AASDPGYSPNEQF
TRBV29-1	TRBJ2-7	SVERTGDYEQY
TRBV25-1	NA	ASSVLPGQGKQETQF
TRBV12-3/TRBV12-4	TRBJ1-1	ASRPSRVGTEAF
TRBV28	TRBJ2-7	ASSFAGMGYEQY
TRBV20-1	TRBJ2-7	SASGARNYEQY
TRBV7-9	TRBJ1-5	ASSLGAPSPNQPQH
TRBV7-6	TRBJ2-5	ASSLAHRAQETQY
TRBV6-5	TRBJ1-1	ASSRDGTAHREAF
TRBV13	TRBJ2-3	ASSLVGIADTQY
TRBV20-1	NA	SAGDRPYEQY
TRBV5-4	TRBJ2-1	ASSSKWSGGARNEQF
TRBV28	TRBJ1-1	ASSPTGVDAF
TRBV4-2	TRBJ2-3	ASSQEGQETDTQY
TRBV7-3	TRBJ1-2	ASSFSGASGYT
TRBV7-2	TRBJ1-5	ASSSDSRDAQH
TRBV5-1	TRBJ2-1	ASSLATSGRFLDEQF
TRBV3-1	TRBJ2-7	ASSQVQLEQY
TRBV5-1	TRBJ2-7	ASSDRTGAYEQY
TRBV7-2	TRBJ2-7	ASSLSAAGVNEQY
TRBV7-2	TRBJ2-3	ASSPRGSSTDTQY
TRBV7-3	TRBJ1-1	ASSLRANIRGTEAF
TRBV6-2/TRBV6-3	TRBJ2-5	ASSKDRIQETQY
TRBV12-3/TRBV12-4	TRBJ2-3	ASSSYVGVGDPDTRY
TRBV6-2/TRBV6-3	TRBJ2-7	ASSSAGTSEYEQY